This T cell receptor beta chain was recovered during a study of response to subunit inactivated influenza vaccine. CDR3 length equals 14 residues. After removal of 3 bases from V and 7 bases from J, the junction contained 5 bases not matched to a gene. MiXCR was run by TCRdb on the RT-PCR reads, yielding one entry per CDR3 protein. The repertoire includes 280,000 or so distinct CDR3 sequences, 20% to 25% of them detected once, and roughly 10% sits in the top ten. Findings and limits, study-wide: The authors suggested that few new T cells are recruited per seasonal influenza vaccination.

Note on this clonotype: Its target is not known.

The V gene is TRBV12-3 or TRBV12-4, the J gene TRBJ1-1; 10 bases agree with TRBD1. The input for sequencing was PBMCs from blood, taken about 20 months after vaccination. The receptor comes from a man aged 50 to 69 who received an inactivated influenza vaccine. CDR3 residues: CASSLWDRGNEAFF. CDR3 DNA sequence: TGTGCCAGCAGTTTGTGGGACAGGGGTAATGAAGCTTTCTTT.